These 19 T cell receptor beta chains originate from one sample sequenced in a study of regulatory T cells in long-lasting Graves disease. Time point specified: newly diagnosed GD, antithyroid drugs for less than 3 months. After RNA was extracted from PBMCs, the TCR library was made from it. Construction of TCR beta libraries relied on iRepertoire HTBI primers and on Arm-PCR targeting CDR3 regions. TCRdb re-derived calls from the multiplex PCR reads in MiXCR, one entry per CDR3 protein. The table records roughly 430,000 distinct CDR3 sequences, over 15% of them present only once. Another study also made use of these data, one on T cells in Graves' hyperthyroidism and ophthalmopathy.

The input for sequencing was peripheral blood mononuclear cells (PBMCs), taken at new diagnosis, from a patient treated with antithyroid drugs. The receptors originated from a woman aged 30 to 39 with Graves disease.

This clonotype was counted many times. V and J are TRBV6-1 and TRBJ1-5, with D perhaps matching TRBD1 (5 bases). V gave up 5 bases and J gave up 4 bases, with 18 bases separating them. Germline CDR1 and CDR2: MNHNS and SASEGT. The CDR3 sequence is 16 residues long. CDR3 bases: TGTGCCAGCAGTCCCTTCGATGGCGGGGGGAATCAGCCCCAGCATTTT. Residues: CASSPFDGGGNQPQHF.

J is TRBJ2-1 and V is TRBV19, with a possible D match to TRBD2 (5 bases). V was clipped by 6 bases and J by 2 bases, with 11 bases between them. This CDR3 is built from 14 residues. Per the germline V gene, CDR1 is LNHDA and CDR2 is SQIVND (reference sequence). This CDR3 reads CASSGIGPYNEQFF. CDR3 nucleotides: TGTGCCAGTAGCGGGATAGGTCCCTACAATGAGCAGTTCTTC.

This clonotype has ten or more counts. Here the CDR3 reads CASSQDRFGTNTEAFF. The CDR3 bases are TGTGCCAGCAGCCAAGATAGGTTCGGGACTAACACTGAAGCTTTCTTT. J is TRBJ1-1 and V is TRBV14, with a tentative D call TRBD1 (5 bases). V was pared by 0 bases and J by 2 bases, with 13 bases between. The V gene's germline CDR1 is SGHDN and CDR2 FVKESK. This CDR3 spans 16 amino acids.

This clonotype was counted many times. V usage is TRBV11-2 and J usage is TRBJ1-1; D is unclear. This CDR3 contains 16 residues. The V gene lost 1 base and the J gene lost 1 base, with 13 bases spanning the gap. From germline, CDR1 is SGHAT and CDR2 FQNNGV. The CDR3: CASSLVPQAGNTEAFF. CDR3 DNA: TGTGCCAGCAGCTTAGTACCTCAGGCGGGGAACACTGAAGCTTTCTTT. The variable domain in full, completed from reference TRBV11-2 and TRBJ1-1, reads EAGVAQSPRYKIIEKRQSVAFWCNPISGHATLYWYQQILGQGPKLLIQFQNNGVVDDSQLPKDRFSAERLKGVDSTLKIQPAKLEDSAVYLCASSLVPQAGNTEAFFGQGTRLTVV.

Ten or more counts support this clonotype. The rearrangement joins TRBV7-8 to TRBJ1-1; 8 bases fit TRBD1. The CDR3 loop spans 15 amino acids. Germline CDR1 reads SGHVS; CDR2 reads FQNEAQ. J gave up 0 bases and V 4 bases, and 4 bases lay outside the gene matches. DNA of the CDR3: TGTGCCAGCAGCTATGGGACAGGAGTGAACACTGAAGCTTTCTTT. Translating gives CASSYGTGVNTEAFF.

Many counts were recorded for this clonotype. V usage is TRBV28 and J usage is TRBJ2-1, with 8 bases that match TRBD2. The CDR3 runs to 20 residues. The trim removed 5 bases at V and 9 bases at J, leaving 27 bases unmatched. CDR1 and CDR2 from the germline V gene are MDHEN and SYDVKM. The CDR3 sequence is CASSHARRLAGGFHPFEQFF. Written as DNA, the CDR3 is TGTGCCAGCAGTCACGCTAGACGACTGGCGGGAGGCTTTCATCCGTTTGAGCAGTTCTTC.

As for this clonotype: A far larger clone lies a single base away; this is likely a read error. The CDR3 region has the DNA TGCAGTGCCAACGGGAGGGACAGGGGTGAGCAGTACTTC. The encoded protein is CSANGRDRGEQYF. The chain links TRBV20-1 to TRBJ2-3; TRBD1 aligns across 10 bases. The end of the DNA aligns better with TRBJ2-7, so the J call may be wrong. Germline V gene data show CDR1 as DFQATT and CDR2 as SNEGSKA (reference sequence). This CDR3 spans 13 amino acids.

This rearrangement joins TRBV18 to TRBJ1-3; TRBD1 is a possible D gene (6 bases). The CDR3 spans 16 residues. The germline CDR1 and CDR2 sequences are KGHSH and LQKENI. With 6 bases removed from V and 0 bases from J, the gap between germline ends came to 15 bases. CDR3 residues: CASSLNLGGSGNTIYF. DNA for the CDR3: TGTGCCAGCTCCCTAAACTTAGGGGGCTCTGGAAACACCATATATTTT. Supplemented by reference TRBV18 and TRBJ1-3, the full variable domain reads NAGVMQNPRHLVRRRGQEARLRCSPMKGHSHVYWYRQLPEEGLKFMVYLQKENIIDESGMPKERFSAEFPKEGPSILRIQQVVRGDSAAYFCASSLNLGGSGNTIYFGEGSWLTVV.

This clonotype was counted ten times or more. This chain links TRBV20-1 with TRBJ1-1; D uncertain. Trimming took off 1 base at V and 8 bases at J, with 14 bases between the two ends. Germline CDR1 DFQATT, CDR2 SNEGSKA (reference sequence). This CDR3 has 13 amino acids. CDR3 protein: CSARADALEEAFF. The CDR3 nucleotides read TGCAGTGCTAGAGCGGATGCCCTAGAGGAAGCTTTCTTT.

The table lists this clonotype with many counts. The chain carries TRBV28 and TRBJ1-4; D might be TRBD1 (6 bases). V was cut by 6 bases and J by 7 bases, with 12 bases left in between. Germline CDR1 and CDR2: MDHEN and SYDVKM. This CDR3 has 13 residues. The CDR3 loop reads CASREGVSEKLFF. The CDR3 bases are TGTGCCAGCAGAGAGGGGGTTAGTGAAAAACTGTTTTTT.

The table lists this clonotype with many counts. CDR3 region: CASSLNSGRAPHNEQFF. DNA of the CDR3: TGTGCCAGCAGTTTAAACAGCGGGAGGGCCCCTCACAATGAGCAGTTCTTC. The chain recombines TRBV12-3 or TRBV12-4 with TRBJ2-1; 10 bases map to TRBD2. The CDR3 is 17 amino acids. Unmatched junction bases numbered 9, after V lost 2 bases and J lost 5 bases.

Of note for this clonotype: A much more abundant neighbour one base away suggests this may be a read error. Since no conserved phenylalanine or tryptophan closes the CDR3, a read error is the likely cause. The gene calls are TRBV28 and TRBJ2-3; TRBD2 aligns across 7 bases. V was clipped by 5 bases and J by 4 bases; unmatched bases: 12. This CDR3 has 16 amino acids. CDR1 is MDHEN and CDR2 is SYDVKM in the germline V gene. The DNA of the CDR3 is TGTGCCAGCAGTCCCGGACTAGGGCGTCGCTCAGATACGCAGTATCTT. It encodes CASSPGLGRRSDTQYL.

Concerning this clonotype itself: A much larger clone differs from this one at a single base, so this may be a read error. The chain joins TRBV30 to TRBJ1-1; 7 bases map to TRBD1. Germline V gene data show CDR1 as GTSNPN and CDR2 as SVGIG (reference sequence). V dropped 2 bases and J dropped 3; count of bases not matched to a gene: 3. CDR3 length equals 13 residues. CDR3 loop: CAWSWDSDTEAFF. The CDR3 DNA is TGTGCCTGGAGTTGGGACAGCGACACTGAAGCTTTCTTT.

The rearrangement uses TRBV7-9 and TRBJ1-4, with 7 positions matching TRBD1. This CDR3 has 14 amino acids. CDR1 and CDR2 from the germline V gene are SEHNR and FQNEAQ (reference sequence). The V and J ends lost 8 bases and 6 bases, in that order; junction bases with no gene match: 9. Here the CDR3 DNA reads TGTGCCAGCGGCTCTGGGACAGCTGATGAAAAACTGTTTTTT. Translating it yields CASGSGTADEKLFF.

The CDR3 nucleotides are TGTGCCAGTAGAGAGACACCGAACACTGAAGCTTTCTTT. Translating gives CASRETPNTEAFF. This chain links TRBV19 with TRBJ1-1; D remains unclear. Per germline, CDR1 LNHDA and CDR2 SQIVND (reference sequence). Trimming shortened V by 6 bases and J by 1 base, and 9 bases separated the two germline ends. The length of the CDR3 is 13 residues. Filled out from reference TRBV19 and TRBJ1-1, the complete variable domain reads DGGITQSPKYLFRKEGQNVTLSCEQNLNHDAMYWYRQDPGQGLRLIYYSQIVNDFQKGDIAEGYSVSREKKESFPLTVTSAQKNPTAFYLCASRETPNTEAFFGQGTRLTVV.

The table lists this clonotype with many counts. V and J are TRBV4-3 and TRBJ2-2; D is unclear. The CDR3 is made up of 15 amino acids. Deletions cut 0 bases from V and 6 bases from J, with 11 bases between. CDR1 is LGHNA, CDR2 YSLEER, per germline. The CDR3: CASSQELYMAGELFF. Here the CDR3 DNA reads TGCGCCAGCAGCCAAGAACTCTATATGGCCGGGGAGCTGTTTTTT.

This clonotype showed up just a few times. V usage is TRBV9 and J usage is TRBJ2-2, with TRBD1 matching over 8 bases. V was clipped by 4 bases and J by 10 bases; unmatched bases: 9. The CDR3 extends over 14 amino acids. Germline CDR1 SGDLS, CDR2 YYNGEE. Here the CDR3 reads CASSIRGRGPELFF. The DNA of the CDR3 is TGTGCCAGCAGCATCAGGGGGCGCGGGCCGGAGCTGTTTTTT.

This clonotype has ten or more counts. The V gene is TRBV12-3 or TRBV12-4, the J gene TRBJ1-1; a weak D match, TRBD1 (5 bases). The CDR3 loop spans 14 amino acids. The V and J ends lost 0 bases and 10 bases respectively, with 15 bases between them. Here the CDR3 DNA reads TGTGCCAGCAGTTTAGCGCTAATACCAGGGAGAGCTTTCTTT. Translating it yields CASSLALIPGRAFF.

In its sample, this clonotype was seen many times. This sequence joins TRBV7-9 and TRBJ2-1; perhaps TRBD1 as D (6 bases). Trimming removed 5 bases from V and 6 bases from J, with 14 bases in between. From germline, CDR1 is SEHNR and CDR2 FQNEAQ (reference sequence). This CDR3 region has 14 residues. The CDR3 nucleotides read TGTGCCAGCAGCCCAGGGGTGTACGGCAATGAGCAGTTCTTC. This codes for CASSPGVYGNEQFF.